Sequencing of this T cell receptor beta chain was carried out in a study of control samples from healthy donors and cancer patients (TCRdb year 2020). From the cysteine through the phenylalanine, the CDR3 covers 17 amino acids. The only DNA kept is the CDR3, 51 bases in frame from the first base. Trimming accounts for 0 bases at V and 1 base at J, while the number of junction bases matched to no gene is 8. Based on the germline V gene (reference sequence), the CDR1 and CDR2 sequences are GTSNPN and SVGIG. On this clone itself: Its target antigen remains unknown. Per-nucleotide qualities are absent, and no much larger clonotype sits a single base away.

The library was obtained by the immunoSEQ multiplex PCR assay. Sourced from immuneACCESS, this table was stored by TCRdb with only in-frame sequences that have V and J called. A share of the clones is absent; for the studies checked, an unresolved V gene accounts for under half, and the remainder has no known explanation. The sample table holds over 100,000 clones, of which more than 90% were seen once. The ten largest clones add up to 4.5% to 7% of the sample. The sequenced sample was blood. This chain is built from TRBV30 and TRBJ1-1, and 10 bases in between align with TRBD1. The sequence came from a man aged 18 to 30 in good health. The CDR3 region: CAWSVGTGAFSNTEAFF. The sequenced DNA is TGTGCCTGGAGTGTGGGGACAGGGGCATTTTCGAACACTGAAGCTTTCTTT.